The T cell receptor beta chain under discussion was sequenced for a study of cytomegalovirus exposure and HLA in healthy donors. Study-level results: Association of a missense DCLRE1C variant with TCR beta V- and J-gene trimming was reported in a later analysis.

This clone was found once. What it recognizes is unknown. The PCR made use of 60 Vbeta and 13 Jbeta primers. Sequencing was performed with immunoSEQ multiplex PCR; in TCRdb, only in-frame clones are kept and a portion is missing. Altogether over 150,000 clones are present, more than 70% being singletons, with the ten largest covering roughly 5.3%. The receptor comes from a woman aged 40 to 55 in good health and CMV-seropositive. Source material: PBMCs.

The DNA for the CDR3 is TGTGCCAGTAGTGTCACAGGGGGCGAGGAGACCCAGTACTTC. Protein: CASSVTGGEETQYF. The genes are TRBV19 and TRBJ2-5, with 9 positions matching TRBD1. Germline V CDR1 and CDR2: LNHDA, SQIVND (reference sequence). Trimming took 5 bases from V and 5 from J; bases not matched to a gene: 6. The CDR3 loop spans 14 amino acids.